Listed below are T cell receptor beta chains from one sample, sequenced in a study of blood T cell repertoires in COVID-19. The data were produced by immunoSEQ multiplex PCR, yet TCRdb's version contains in-frame clones alone and is incomplete. The sample shows around 180,000 clones, less than 85% of them seen only once. The sequenced sample was PBMCs or T cells enriched from blood (not recorded which). The receptors originated from a man between 45 and 60 years old who had recovered from COVID-19. Each CDR3 is given with its conserved first and last residue. D genes are given only for firm matches. Clone size is shown for a subset of rows, as once, few, many or a class of expanded clone.

cdr3_aa: CASSSGTLATGNTIYF
cdr3_nt: TGTGCCAGCAGCTCCGGGACACTCGCCACTGGAAACACCATATATTTT
d_call: -
v_call: TRBV5-5
clone_size: -
j_call: TRBJ1-3

cdr3_aa: CASSLGGVGSYNEQFF
cdr3_nt: TGTGCTAGCAGCTTAGGAGGAGTTGGATCCTACAATGAGCAGTTCTTC
d_call: -
v_call: TRBV7-7
clone_size: -
j_call: TRBJ2-1

cdr3_aa: CASSPSSGGAFF
cdr3_nt: TGTGCCAGCTCACCATCTTCAGGGGGAGCTTTCTTT
d_call: TRBD1
v_call: TRBV18
clone_size: -
j_call: TRBJ1-1

cdr3_aa: CASSVDSSYEQYF
cdr3_nt: TGTGCCAGCAGCGTGGACAGCTCCTACGAGCAGTACTTC
d_call: -
v_call: TRBV9
clone_size: -
j_call: TRBJ2-7

cdr3_aa: CASSAQVHGYTF
cdr3_nt: TGTGCCAGCAGTGCACAGGTACATGGCTACACCTTC
d_call: -
v_call: TRBV2
clone_size: -
j_call: TRBJ1-2

cdr3_aa: CASSSTALSGNTIYF
cdr3_nt: TGTGCCAGCAGTTCGACAGCCCTCTCTGGAAACACCATATATTTT
d_call: -
v_call: TRBV6-5
clone_size: few
j_call: TRBJ1-3

cdr3_aa: CASSLAQAGGTEAFF
cdr3_nt: TGTGCTAGCAGCTTAGCGCAGGCGGGCGGCACTGAAGCTTTCTTT
d_call: -
v_call: TRBV7-7
clone_size: -
j_call: TRBJ1-1

cdr3_aa: CASSHQTWHEQYF
cdr3_nt: TGTGCCAGCAGTCACCAGACTTGGCACGAGCAGTACTTC
d_call: -
v_call: TRBV27
clone_size: -
j_call: TRBJ2-7

cdr3_aa: CASTGGAGVKETQYF
cdr3_nt: TGTGCCAGCACCGGGGGAGCGGGGGTCAAAGAGACCCAGTACTTC
d_call: TRBD2
v_call: TRBV5-4
clone_size: -
j_call: TRBJ2-5

cdr3_aa: CASSRDPGQGAYGYTF
cdr3_nt: TGTGCCAGCAGCAGAGACCCGGGACAGGGGGCTTATGGCTACACCTTC
d_call: TRBD1
v_call: TRBV13
clone_size: -
j_call: TRBJ1-2

cdr3_aa: CASSVLRRGGLGTDTQYF
cdr3_nt: TGTGCCAGCAGCGTACTAAGAAGGGGGGGGCTGGGCACAGATACGCAGTATTTT
d_call: -
v_call: TRBV5-8
clone_size: -
j_call: TRBJ2-3

cdr3_aa: CASSLGQGMGEQYF
cdr3_nt: TGCGCCAGCAGCTTGGGTCAGGGAATGGGCGAGCAGTACTTC
d_call: -
v_call: TRBV5-1
clone_size: -
j_call: TRBJ2-7

cdr3_aa: CASSPGGGFYGYTF
cdr3_nt: TGCGCCAGCAGCCCAGGAGGCGGCTTCTATGGCTACACCTTC
d_call: -
v_call: TRBV5-1
clone_size: -
j_call: TRBJ1-2

cdr3_aa: CASSQDRGGQSYYGYTF
cdr3_nt: TGTGCCAGCAGCCAAGATAGAGGTGGACAGTCATACTATGGCTACACCTTC
d_call: -
v_call: TRBV3-1/TRBV3-2
clone_size: -
j_call: TRBJ1-2

cdr3_aa: CATSASNTGELFF
cdr3_nt: TGTGCCACCAGTGCCTCCAACACCGGGGAGCTGTTTTTT
d_call: -
v_call: TRBV24-1
clone_size: once
j_call: TRBJ2-2

cdr3_aa: CASSLGAGADSYEQYF
cdr3_nt: TGTGCCAGCAGCTTGGGGGCGGGGGCAGACTCCTACGAGCAGTACTTC
d_call: -
v_call: TRBV5-5
clone_size: -
j_call: TRBJ2-7

cdr3_aa: CAISTNPGMTEAFF
cdr3_nt: TGTGCCATCAGTACAAATCCAGGGATGACTGAAGCTTTCTTT
d_call: -
v_call: TRBV10-3
clone_size: -
j_call: TRBJ1-1

cdr3_aa: CASSLSGLALETQYF
cdr3_nt: TGTGCCAGCAGTTTATCCGGACTAGCATTGGAGACCCAGTACTTC
d_call: TRBD2
v_call: TRBV27
clone_size: -
j_call: TRBJ2-5

cdr3_aa: CASSPPRQDPNTEAFF
cdr3_nt: TGTGCCAGCAGCCCCCCTAGACAGGACCCGAACACTGAAGCTTTCTTT
d_call: -
v_call: TRBV7-9
clone_size: -
j_call: TRBJ1-1

cdr3_aa: CASSLGGNTEAFF
cdr3_nt: TGTGCCAGCAGCTTAGGAGGGAACACTGAAGCTTTCTTT
d_call: -
v_call: TRBV11-2
clone_size: -
j_call: TRBJ1-1

cdr3_aa: CASSPTSERDTQYF
cdr3_nt: TGTGCCAGCAGCCCCACTAGCGAGAGAGATACGCAGTATTTT
d_call: TRBD2
v_call: TRBV9
clone_size: -
j_call: TRBJ2-3

cdr3_aa: CASSLAATGGFSYNSPLHF
cdr3_nt: TGTGCCAGCAGCTTAGCCGCGACGGGGGGCTTCTCCTATAATTCACCCCTCCACTTT
d_call: -
v_call: TRBV7-8
clone_size: -
j_call: TRBJ1-6

cdr3_aa: CASSLEGQGSNQPQHF
cdr3_nt: TGCGCCAGCAGCTTGGAGGGACAGGGGAGCAATCAGCCCCAGCATTTT
d_call: TRBD1
v_call: TRBV5-1
clone_size: once
j_call: TRBJ1-5

cdr3_aa: CASSTAGGDIRADTQYF
cdr3_nt: TGTGCCAGCAGTACCGCCGGGGGGGATATTCGAGCGGATACGCAGTATTTT
d_call: TRBD2
v_call: TRBV7-9
clone_size: -
j_call: TRBJ2-3

cdr3_aa: CASSKGTALNYGYTF
cdr3_nt: TGTGCCAGTAGTAAGGGGACAGCGCTAAACTATGGCTACACCTTC
d_call: TRBD1
v_call: TRBV19
clone_size: -
j_call: TRBJ1-2

cdr3_aa: CASSNGQAWRGYTF
cdr3_nt: TGTGCCAGTAGTAACGGACAGGCCTGGAGGGGCTACACCTTC
d_call: TRBD1
v_call: TRBV19
clone_size: -
j_call: TRBJ1-2

cdr3_aa: CASRWTANTEAFF
cdr3_nt: TGTGCCAGCCGCTGGACAGCGAACACTGAAGCTTTCTTT
d_call: -
v_call: TRBV5-8
clone_size: -
j_call: TRBJ1-1

cdr3_aa: CASSRPRDKEQFF
cdr3_nt: TGTGCCAGCTCCCGGCCACGGGATAAGGAGCAGTTCTTC
d_call: -
v_call: TRBV7-3
clone_size: few
j_call: TRBJ2-1

cdr3_aa: CASSRDRNNSPLHF
cdr3_nt: TGTGCCAGCAGTCGCGACAGAAATAATTCACCCCTCCACTTT
d_call: -
v_call: TRBV5-6
clone_size: -
j_call: TRBJ1-6

cdr3_aa: CATSEGGGLNGYTF
cdr3_nt: TGTGCCACCAGCGAAGGGGGGGGGCTCAATGGCTACACCTTC
d_call: -
v_call: TRBV15
clone_size: -
j_call: TRBJ1-2

cdr3_aa: CASSKSDTRRTGELFF
cdr3_nt: TGTGCCAGCAGTAAATCGGACACCCGAAGGACCGGGGAGCTGTTTTTT
d_call: -
v_call: TRBV3-1/TRBV3-2
clone_size: few
j_call: TRBJ2-2

cdr3_aa: CASSLGSRNEKLFF
cdr3_nt: TGCGCCAGCAGCCTCGGGAGCCGGAATGAAAAACTGTTTTTT
d_call: -
v_call: TRBV4-1
clone_size: -
j_call: TRBJ1-4

cdr3_aa: CASSGQGTGNTEAFF
cdr3_nt: TGTGCCAGCAGCGGGCAGGGGACAGGGAACACTGAAGCTTTCTTT
d_call: TRBD1
v_call: TRBV9
clone_size: few
j_call: TRBJ1-1

cdr3_aa: CASSPLGSNQPQHF
cdr3_nt: TGTGCCAGTAGCCCACTAGGGAGCAATCAGCCCCAGCATTTT
d_call: -
v_call: TRBV19
clone_size: once
j_call: TRBJ1-5

cdr3_aa: CASSQQQGTQPQHF
cdr3_nt: TGTGCCAGCAGCCAACAACAGGGTACCCAGCCCCAGCATTTT
d_call: -
v_call: TRBV16
clone_size: -
j_call: TRBJ1-5

cdr3_aa: CAWSRGTGTEAFF
cdr3_nt: TGTGCCTGGAGTAGGGGGACGGGCACTGAAGCTTTCTTT
d_call: -
v_call: TRBV30
clone_size: -
j_call: TRBJ1-1

cdr3_aa: CASSFGSTGINTIYF
cdr3_nt: TGCGCCAGCAGCTTCGGATCGACAGGGATAAACACCATATATTTT
d_call: TRBD1
v_call: TRBV5-1
clone_size: -
j_call: TRBJ1-3

cdr3_aa: CASSSGQGVVSTEAFF
cdr3_nt: TGTGCCAGCAGCTCTGGACAGGGCGTTGTTTCCACTGAAGCTTTCTTT
d_call: TRBD1
v_call: TRBV7-6
clone_size: -
j_call: TRBJ1-1

cdr3_aa: CASSGGTGAGDTQYF
cdr3_nt: TGTGCCAGCAGTGGGGGGACAGGGGCCGGGGATACGCAGTATTTT
d_call: TRBD1
v_call: TRBV2
clone_size: -
j_call: TRBJ2-3

cdr3_aa: CASSQDGGAKGYTF
cdr3_nt: TGCGCCAGCAGCCAAGATGGGGGGGCGAAGGGCTACACCTTC
d_call: -
v_call: TRBV4-3
clone_size: -
j_call: TRBJ1-2

cdr3_aa: CASSVEGVPVTEAFF
cdr3_nt: TGTGCCAGCAGCGTAGAGGGGGTTCCGGTCACTGAAGCTTTCTTT
d_call: -
v_call: TRBV9
clone_size: -
j_call: TRBJ1-1

cdr3_aa: CASSWGGSNQPQHF
cdr3_nt: TGTGCCAGCAGTTGGGGGGGAAGCAATCAGCCCCAGCATTTT
d_call: -
v_call: TRBV6-2/TRBV6-3
clone_size: -
j_call: TRBJ1-5

cdr3_aa: CASSSAGTGYNEQFF
cdr3_nt: TGTGCTAGCAGCTCCGCCGGGACAGGGTACAATGAGCAGTTCTTC
d_call: TRBD1
v_call: TRBV7-7
clone_size: -
j_call: TRBJ2-1

cdr3_aa: CASSPGDRNTGELFF
cdr3_nt: TGCGCCAGCAGCCCCGGGGATCGGAACACCGGGGAGCTGTTTTTT
d_call: -
v_call: TRBV4-3
clone_size: -
j_call: TRBJ2-2

cdr3_aa: CATSRDPGGWETQYF
cdr3_nt: TGTGCCACCAGCAGAGATCCGGGGGGTTGGGAGACCCAGTACTTC
d_call: TRBD2
v_call: TRBV15
clone_size: few
j_call: TRBJ2-5

cdr3_aa: CASSSGQGTQETQYF
cdr3_nt: TGTGCCAGTAGTTCCGGACAGGGGACTCAAGAGACCCAGTACTTC
d_call: TRBD1
v_call: TRBV19
clone_size: once
j_call: TRBJ2-5

cdr3_aa: CASSIGRLLTGELFF
cdr3_nt: TGTGCCAGTAGTATAGGGCGACTGCTCACCGGGGAGCTGTTTTTT
d_call: -
v_call: TRBV19
clone_size: -
j_call: TRBJ2-2

cdr3_aa: CASSELGGGTEAFF
cdr3_nt: TGTGCCAGCAGTGAATTGGGGGGGGGCACTGAAGCTTTCTTT
d_call: -
v_call: TRBV25-1
clone_size: -
j_call: TRBJ1-1

cdr3_aa: CASSLEQLFNEKLFF
cdr3_nt: TGTGCCAGCAGTTTAGAACAGCTTTTTAATGAAAAACTGTTTTTT
d_call: -
v_call: TRBV28
clone_size: -
j_call: TRBJ1-4

cdr3_aa: CASSQNLLSGERTQYF
cdr3_nt: TGTGCCAGCAGCCAAAACCTCCTTAGCGGGGAGCGGACCCAGTACTTC
d_call: TRBD2
v_call: TRBV3-1/TRBV3-2
clone_size: -
j_call: TRBJ2-5

cdr3_aa: CASQPGTGSSSPLHF
cdr3_nt: TGTGCCAGCCAACCCGGGACAGGGTCTTCTTCACCCCTCCACTTT
d_call: TRBD1
v_call: TRBV11-2
clone_size: -
j_call: TRBJ1-6

cdr3_aa: CASSFEAFANEKLFF
cdr3_nt: TGTGCCAGCAGCTTTGAGGCATTCGCTAATGAAAAACTGTTTTTT
d_call: -
v_call: TRBV7-9
clone_size: once
j_call: TRBJ1-4